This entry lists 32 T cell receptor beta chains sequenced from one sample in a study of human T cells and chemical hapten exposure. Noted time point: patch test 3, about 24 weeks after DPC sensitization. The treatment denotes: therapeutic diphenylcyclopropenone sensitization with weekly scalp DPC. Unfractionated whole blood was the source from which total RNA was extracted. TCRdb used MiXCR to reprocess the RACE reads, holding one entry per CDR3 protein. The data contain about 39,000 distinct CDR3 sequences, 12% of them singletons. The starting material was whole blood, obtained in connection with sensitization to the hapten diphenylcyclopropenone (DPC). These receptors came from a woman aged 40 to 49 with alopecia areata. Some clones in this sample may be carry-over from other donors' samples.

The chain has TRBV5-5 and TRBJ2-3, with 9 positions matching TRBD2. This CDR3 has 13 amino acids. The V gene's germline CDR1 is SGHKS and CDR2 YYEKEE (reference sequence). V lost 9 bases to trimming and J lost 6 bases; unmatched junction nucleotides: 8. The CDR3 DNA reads TGTGCCACTGCCCTAGCGGGGCCTGATACGCAGTATTTT. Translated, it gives CATALAGPDTQYF.

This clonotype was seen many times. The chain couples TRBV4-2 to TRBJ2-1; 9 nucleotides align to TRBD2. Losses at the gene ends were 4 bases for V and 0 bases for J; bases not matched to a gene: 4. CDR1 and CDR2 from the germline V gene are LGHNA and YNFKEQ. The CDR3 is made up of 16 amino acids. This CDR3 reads CASSRYSGSSYNEQFF. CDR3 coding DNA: TGTGCCAGCAGCCGGTATAGCGGGAGCTCCTACAATGAGCAGTTCTTC.

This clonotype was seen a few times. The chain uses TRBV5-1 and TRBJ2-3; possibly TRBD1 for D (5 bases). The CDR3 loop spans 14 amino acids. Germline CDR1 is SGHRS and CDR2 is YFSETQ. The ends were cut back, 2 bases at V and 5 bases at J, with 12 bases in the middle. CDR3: CASSFQGGEDTQYF. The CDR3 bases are TGCGCCAGCAGCTTCCAGGGTGGTGAAGATACGCAGTATTTT.

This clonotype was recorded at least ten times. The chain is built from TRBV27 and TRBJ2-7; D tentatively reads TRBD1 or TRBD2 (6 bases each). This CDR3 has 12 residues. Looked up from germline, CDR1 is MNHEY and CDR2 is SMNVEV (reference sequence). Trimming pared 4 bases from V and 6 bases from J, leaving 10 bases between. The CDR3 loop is CASSYGGSEQYF. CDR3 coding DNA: TGTGCCAGCAGTTACGGGGGCAGCGAGCAGTACTTC.

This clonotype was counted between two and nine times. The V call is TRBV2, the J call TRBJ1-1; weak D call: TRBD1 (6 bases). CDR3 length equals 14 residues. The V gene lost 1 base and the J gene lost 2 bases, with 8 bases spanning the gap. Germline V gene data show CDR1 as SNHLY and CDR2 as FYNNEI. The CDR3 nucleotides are TGTGCCAGCAGTGAAGGACAGGATAACACTGAAGCTTTCTTT. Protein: CASSEGQDNTEAFF.

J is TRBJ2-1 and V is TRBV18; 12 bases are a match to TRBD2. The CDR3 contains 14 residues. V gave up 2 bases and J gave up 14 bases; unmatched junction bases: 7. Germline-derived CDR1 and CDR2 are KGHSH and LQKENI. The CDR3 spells CASSPSSGREREFF. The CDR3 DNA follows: TGTGCCAGCTCACCATCTAGCGGGAGGGAGAGGGAGTTCTTC. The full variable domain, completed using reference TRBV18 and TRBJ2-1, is NAGVMQNPRHLVRRRGQEARLRCSPMKGHSHVYWYRQLPEEGLKFMVYLQKENIIDESGMPKERFSAEFPKEGPSILRIQQVVRGDSAAYFCASSPSSGREREFFGPGTRLTVL.

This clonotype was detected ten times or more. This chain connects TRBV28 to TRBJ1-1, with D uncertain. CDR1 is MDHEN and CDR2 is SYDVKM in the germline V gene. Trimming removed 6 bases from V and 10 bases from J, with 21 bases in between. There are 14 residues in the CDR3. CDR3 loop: CASSPPRAVPRAFF. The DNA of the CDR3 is TGTGCCAGCAGCCCACCCCGGGCCGTGCCTAGAGCTTTCTTT. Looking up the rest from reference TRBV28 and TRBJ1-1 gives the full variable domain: DVKVTQSSRYLVKRTGEKVFLECVQDMDHENMFWYRQDPGLGLRLIYFSYDVKMKEKGDIPEGYSVSREKKERFSLILESASTNQTSMYLCASSPPRAVPRAFFGQGTRLTVV.

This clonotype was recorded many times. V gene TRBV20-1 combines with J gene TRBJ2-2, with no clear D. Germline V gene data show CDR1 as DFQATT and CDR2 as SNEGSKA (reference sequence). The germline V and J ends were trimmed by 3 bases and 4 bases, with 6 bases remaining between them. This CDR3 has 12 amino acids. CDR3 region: CSASGPTGELFF. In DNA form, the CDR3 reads TGCAGTGCTAGTGGCCCCACCGGGGAGCTGTTTTTT.

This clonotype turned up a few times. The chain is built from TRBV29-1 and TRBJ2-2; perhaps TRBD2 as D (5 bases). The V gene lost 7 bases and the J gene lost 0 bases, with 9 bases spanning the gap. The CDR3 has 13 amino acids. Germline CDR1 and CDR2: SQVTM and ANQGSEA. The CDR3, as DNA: TGCAGCGCCCTACTAGCGAACACCGGGGAGCTGTTTTTT. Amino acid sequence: CSALLANTGELFF.

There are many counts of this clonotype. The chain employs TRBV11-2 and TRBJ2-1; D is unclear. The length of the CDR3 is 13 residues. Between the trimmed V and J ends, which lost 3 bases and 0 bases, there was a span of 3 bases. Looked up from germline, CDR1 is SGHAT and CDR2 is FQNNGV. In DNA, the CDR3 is TGTGCCAGCAGCTTGAGCTCCTACAATGAGCAGTTCTTC. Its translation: CASSLSSYNEQFF.

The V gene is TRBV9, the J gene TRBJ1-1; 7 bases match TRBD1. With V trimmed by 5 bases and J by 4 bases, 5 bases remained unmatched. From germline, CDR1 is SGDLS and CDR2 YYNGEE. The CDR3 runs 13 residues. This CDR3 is CASSPPGGTEAFF. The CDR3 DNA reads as TGTGCCAGCAGTCCCCCAGGGGGCACTGAAGCTTTCTTT.

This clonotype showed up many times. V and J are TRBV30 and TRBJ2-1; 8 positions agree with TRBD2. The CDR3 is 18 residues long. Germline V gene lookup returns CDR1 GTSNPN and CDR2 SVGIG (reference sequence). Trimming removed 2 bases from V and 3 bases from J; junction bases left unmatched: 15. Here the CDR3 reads CAWSKGLAGRSYYNEQFF. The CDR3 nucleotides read TGTGCCTGGAGTAAAGGACTAGCTGGGAGGTCCTACTACAATGAGCAGTTCTTC.

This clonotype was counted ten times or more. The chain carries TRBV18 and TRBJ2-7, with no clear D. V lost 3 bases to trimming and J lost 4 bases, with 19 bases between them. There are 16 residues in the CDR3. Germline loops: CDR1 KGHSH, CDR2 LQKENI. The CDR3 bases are TGTGCCAGCTCACCGTCCGCCATAACGGCATTATACGAGCAGTACTTC. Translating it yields CASSPSAITALYEQYF.

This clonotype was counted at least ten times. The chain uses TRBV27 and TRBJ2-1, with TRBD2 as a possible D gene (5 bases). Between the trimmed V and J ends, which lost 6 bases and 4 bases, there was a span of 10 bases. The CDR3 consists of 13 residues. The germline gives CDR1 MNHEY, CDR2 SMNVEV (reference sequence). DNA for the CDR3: TGTGCCAGCAGGACCGGACTGTACAATGAGCAGTTCTTC. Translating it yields CASRTGLYNEQFF.

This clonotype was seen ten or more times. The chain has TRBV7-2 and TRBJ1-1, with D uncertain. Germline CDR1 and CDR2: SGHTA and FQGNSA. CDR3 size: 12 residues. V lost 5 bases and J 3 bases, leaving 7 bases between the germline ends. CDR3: CASSPRDTEAFF. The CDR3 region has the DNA TGTGCCAGCAGCCCTAGGGACACTGAAGCTTTCTTT.

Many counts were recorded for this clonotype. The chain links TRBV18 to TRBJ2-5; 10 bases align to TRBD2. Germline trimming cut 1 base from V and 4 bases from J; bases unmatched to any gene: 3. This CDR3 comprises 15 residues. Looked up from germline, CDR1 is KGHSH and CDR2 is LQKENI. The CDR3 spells CASSPLAGGPETQYF. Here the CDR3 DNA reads TGTGCCAGCTCACCACTAGCGGGGGGCCCAGAGACCCAGTACTTC.

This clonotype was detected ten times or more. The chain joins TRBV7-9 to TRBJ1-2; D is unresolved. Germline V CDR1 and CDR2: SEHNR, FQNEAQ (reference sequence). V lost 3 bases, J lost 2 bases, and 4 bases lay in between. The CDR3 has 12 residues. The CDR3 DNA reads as TGTGCCAGCAGCTTCCCCAACTATGGCTACACCTTC. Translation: CASSFPNYGYTF.

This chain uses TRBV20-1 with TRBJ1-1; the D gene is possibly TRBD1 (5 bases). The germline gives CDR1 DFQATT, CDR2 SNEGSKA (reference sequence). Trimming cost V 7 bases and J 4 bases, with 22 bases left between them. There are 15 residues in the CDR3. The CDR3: CSVARRRGMGTEAFF. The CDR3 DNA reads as TGCAGTGTAGCGCGTCGTCGGGGGATGGGCACTGAAGCTTTCTTT.

In DNA, the CDR3 is TGCAGCGTTCAGGAGAGCTACGAGCAGTACTTC. Its protein product is CSVQESYEQYF. V usage is TRBV29-1 and J usage is TRBJ2-7; D is ambiguous. V was cut by 5 bases and J by 3 bases, with 8 bases left in between. Looked up from germline, CDR1 is SQVTM and CDR2 is ANQGSEA. This CDR3 is 11 amino acids long.

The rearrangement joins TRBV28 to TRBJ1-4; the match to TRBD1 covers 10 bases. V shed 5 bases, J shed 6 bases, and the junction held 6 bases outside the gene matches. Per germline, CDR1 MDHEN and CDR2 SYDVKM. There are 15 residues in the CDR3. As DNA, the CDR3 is TGTGCCAGCAGTCCCCCCGGGACAGGGGATGAAAAACTGTTTTTT. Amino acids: CASSPPGTGDEKLFF.

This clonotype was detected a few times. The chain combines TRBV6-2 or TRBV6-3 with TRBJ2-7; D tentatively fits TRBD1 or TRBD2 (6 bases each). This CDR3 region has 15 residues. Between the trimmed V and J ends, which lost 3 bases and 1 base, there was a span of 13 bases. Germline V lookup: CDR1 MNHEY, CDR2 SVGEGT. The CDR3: CASSYGGRGSYEQYF. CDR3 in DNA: TGTGCCAGCAGTTATGGGGGGCGCGGGTCCTACGAGCAGTACTTC.

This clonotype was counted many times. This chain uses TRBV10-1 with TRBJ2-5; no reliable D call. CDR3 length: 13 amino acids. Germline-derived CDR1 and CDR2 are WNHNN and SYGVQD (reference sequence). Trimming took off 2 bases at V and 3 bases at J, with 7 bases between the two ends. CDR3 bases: TGCGCCAGCAGTGAGGGTGCAGAAGAGACCCAGTACTTC. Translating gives CASSEGAEETQYF.

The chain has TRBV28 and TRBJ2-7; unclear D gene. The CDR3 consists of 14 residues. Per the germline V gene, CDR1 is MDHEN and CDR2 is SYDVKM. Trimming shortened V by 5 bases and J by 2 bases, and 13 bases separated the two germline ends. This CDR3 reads CASSQSAVTYEQYF. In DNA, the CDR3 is TGTGCCAGCAGTCAGTCCGCTGTTACCTACGAGCAGTACTTC.

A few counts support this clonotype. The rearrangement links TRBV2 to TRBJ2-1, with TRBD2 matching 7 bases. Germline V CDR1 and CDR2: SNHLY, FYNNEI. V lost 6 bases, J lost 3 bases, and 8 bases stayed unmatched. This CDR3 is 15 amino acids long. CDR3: CASSPVSGGYNEQFF. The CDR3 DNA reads TGTGCCAGCAGCCCCGTTTCGGGGGGCTACAATGAGCAGTTCTTC.

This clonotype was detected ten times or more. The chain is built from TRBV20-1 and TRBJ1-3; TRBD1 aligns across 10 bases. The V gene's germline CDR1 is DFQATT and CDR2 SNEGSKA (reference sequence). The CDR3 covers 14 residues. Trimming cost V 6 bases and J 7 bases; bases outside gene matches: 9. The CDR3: CSAAGQGVGNTIYF. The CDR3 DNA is TGCAGTGCGGCTGGACAGGGGGTAGGGAACACCATATATTTT.

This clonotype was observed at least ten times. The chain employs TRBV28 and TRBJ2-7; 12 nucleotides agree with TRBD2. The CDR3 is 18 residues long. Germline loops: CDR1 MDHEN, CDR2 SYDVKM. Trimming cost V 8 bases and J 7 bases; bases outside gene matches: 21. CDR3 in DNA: TGTGCCAGCCCTCCCCCGGGACTAGCGGGCCCAAAGACGGGGGAGCAGTACTTC. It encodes CASPPPGLAGPKTGEQYF.

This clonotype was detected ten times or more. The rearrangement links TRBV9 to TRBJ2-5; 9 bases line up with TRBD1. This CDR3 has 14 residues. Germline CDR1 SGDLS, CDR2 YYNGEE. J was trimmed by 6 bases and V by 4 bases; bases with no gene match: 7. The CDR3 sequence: CASSPRTGEQTQYF. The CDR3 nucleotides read TGTGCCAGCAGCCCGAGGACAGGGGAACAGACCCAGTACTTC.

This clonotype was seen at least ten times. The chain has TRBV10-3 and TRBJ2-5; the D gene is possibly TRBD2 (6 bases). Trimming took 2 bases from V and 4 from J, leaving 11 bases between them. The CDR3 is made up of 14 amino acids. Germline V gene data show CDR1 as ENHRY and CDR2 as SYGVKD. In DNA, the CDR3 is TGTGCCATCAGTGAGGGGAGGACGAGAGAGACCCAGTACTTC. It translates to CAISEGRTRETQYF.

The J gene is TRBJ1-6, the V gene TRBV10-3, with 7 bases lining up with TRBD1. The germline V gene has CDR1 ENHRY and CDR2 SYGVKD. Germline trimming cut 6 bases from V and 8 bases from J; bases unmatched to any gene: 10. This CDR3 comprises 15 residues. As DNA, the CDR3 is TGTGCCATCAGATTTGACAGCCAGGGGGATTCACCCCTCCACTTT. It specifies CAIRFDSQGDSPLHF.

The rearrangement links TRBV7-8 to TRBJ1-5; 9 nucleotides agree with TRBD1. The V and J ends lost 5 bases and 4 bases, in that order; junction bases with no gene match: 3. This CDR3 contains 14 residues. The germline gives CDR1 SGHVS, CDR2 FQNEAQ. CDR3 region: CASSVDRGNQPQHF. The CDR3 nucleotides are TGTGCCAGCAGCGTGGACAGGGGAAATCAGCCCCAGCATTTT.

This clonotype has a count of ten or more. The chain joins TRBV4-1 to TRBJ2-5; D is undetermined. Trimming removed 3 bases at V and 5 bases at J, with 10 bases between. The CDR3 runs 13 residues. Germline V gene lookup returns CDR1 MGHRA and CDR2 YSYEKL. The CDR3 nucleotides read TGCGCCAGCAGCCAGACGGGTGGTGAGACCCAGTACTTC. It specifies CASSQTGGETQYF.

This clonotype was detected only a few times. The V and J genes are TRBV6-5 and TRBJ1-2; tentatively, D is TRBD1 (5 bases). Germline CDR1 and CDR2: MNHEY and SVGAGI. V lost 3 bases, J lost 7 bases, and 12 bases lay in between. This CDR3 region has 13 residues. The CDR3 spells CASSYTPGRGYTF. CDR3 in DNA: TGTGCCAGCAGTTATACGCCAGGGCGTGGCTACACCTTC.